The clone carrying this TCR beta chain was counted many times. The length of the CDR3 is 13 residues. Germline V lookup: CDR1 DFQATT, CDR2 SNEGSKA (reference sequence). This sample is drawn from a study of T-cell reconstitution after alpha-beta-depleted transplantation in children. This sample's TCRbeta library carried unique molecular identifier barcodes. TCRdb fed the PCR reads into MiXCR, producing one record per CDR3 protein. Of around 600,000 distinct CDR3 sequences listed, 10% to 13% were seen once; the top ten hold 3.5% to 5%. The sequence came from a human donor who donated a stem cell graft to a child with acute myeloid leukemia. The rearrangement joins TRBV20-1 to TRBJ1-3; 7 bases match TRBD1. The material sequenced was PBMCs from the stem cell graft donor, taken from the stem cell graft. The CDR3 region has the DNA TGCAGCGCCCGGGACAGCTCTGGAAACACCATATATTTT. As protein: CSARDSSGNTIYF.